This T cell receptor beta chain is from a study of T cells in women clearing cervical HPV infection listed by TCRdb under 2018. Looking at the study overall: The cases were 20 to 25 women with histologically confirmed HPV16-related CIN3 or worse, and 2 of those women had invasive cancers. Controls were more than 20 women whose single incident HPV16 infection cleared within 12 months without precancer or cancer developing. Blood from cases was collected at the visit where the lesion was first found, while blood from controls was collected once the infection could no longer be detected. For cases, a median interval of 149 days, with an interquartile range of about 90 to 210 days, was observed between lesion detection and blood sampling. Since only a few of the women had HLA typing available, the possibility that HLA type was acting as a confounder could not be ruled out. Nested within Costa Rica's Guanacaste HPV Natural History Study, an exploratory proof-of-principle case-control study compared TCR repertoires across cervical HPV16 outcomes. Cases were matched to controls by age within five years and by the year the sample was collected. Cases had a median age of almost 35 years compared with about 40 for controls, and baseline characteristics showed no significant differences between the groups. The parent cohort enrolled 10,049 women aged 18 or older in Guanacaste, Costa Rica, during about 1992 to 1994 and followed them for seven to eight years. Quality controls consisted of five blinded duplicates per group, for a total of approximately 60 samples made up of some 50 participants and some 10 replicates. Overall study outcomes, separate from this receptor: CIN3+ cases had significantly higher TCR repertoire richness than controls across sequencing depths, but evenness did not differ between the groups. Lower TRBV6-7 relative abundance was observed in cases than in controls (0.11% versus 0.16%; Bonferroni P = 0.0008). The cross-sectional design could not show whether the associations came before the infection or were a result of it, and neither effector/memory subsets nor HPV-specific T cells were isolated. By combining richness with V gene abundances, random forest classifiers separated cases from controls with an estimated AUC of around 0.85. Because the number of T cells in each sample was unknown, differences in richness could reflect differing T-cell content rather than repertoire biology.

The immunoSEQ assay used multiplex PCR to amplify TCR beta CDR3 regions from an average of approximately 1,200 ng of genomic DNA per sample. The assay corrected primer bias using a complete synthetic TCR repertoire to establish an amplification baseline. The amplicons were sequenced using the Illumina platform. Per the authors' processing: Sequences were error-corrected by clustering with frequency ratios and a modified nearest-neighbor algorithm and were then analyzed in the immunoSEQ Analyzer with IMGT gene definitions. At each rarefaction depth, TCR richness and evenness were averaged over 20 rarefaction repeats, and samples with fewer sequences than the depth were excluded. Wilcoxon rank sum tests with FDR correction were used to compare relative abundances of V, D and J genes between the groups. In the blinded duplicates, the intraclass correlation was around 96% for TCR richness and averaged around 78% across 60 to 70 gene segments. The table was pulled from immuneACCESS by TCRdb, which kept in-frame rearrangements only. Such tables lose some clones; where checked, under half of the loss comes from unresolved V genes, and the rest has no known cause. V and J calls and clone size are copied from that table; D and trimming were computed from the DNA. This sample's listing comprises tens of thousands of clones. About 1% of the sample is held by the ten biggest clonotypes.

As to this clone: This receptor's antigen is unknown. The DNA ends 3 residues before the CDR3 does, and the rest of the CDR3 is filled in from the germline J gene.

Trimming takes 3 bases from V and 4 bases from J, and the germline ends sit 13 bases apart. The CDR3 spans 15 residues, from the cysteine through the phenylalanine. Part of the CDR3 DNA is given, 36 bases translated from base 1. The germline V gene provides CDR1 SGHVS and CDR2 FNYEAQ. Every participant had a single incident cervical HPV16 infection, and women with prevalent HPV16 infections were excluded. Cervical HPV DNA was detected with MY09/MY11 PCR, and genotyping was done by dot-blot hybridization. Roughly 14 mL of heparinized blood was centrifuged, after which the buffy coat was aliquoted, frozen at -30 degrees C, and then stored at -80 degrees C. QIAGEN kits were used to extract genomic DNA from the buffy coat specimens.

This chain joins TRBV7-6 to TRBJ2-1; the D gene is perhaps TRBD1, from 5 matching bases. This receptor was taken from a woman aged 18-70 years with a cervical HPV16 infection that either progressed to CIN3+ or cleared (not recorded which). Input material: blood buffy coat. The CDR3 reads CASSLTVGSYNEQFF. Incomplete CDR3 DNA: TGTGCCAGCAGCTTGACAGTCGGTTCGTACAATGAG.